Shown below are 8 T cell receptor beta chains from a single sample sequenced in a study of T-cell memory formation after mild COVID-19. Via MiXCR, TCRdb re-called the 5' RACE reads, giving one row per CDR3 protein. The table lists around 90,000 distinct CDR3 sequences, approximately 15% of them singletons, with roughly two fifths in the top ten. The specimen sequenced was PBMCs or a T cell subset sorted from them (not recorded which). Receptor source: a man younger than 35 who had mild COVID-19 (a few samples of this study predate the infection). Cell type and time point are not known.

V and J are TRBV21-1 and TRBJ2-3. TRBV21-1 is assigned pseudogene status. The CDR3 totals 14 residues. The CDR3 region is CASSKVTGTDTQYF. CDR3 nucleotides: TGTGCCAGCAGCAAAGTTACAGGCACAGATACGCAGTATTTT.

The J gene is TRBJ1-5, the V gene TRBV19, with D hard to call. The germline V and J ends were trimmed by 6 bases and 7 bases, with 13 bases remaining between them. The CDR3 is 13 amino acids. Per the germline V gene, CDR1 is LNHDA and CDR2 is SQIVND (reference sequence). The CDR3 is CASRSGGPQPQHF. CDR3 DNA sequence: TGTGCCAGTAGATCGGGAGGACCACAGCCCCAGCATTTT.

This clonotype has a handful of counts. The V and J genes are TRBV20-1 and TRBJ2-7, with D possibly being TRBD2 (6 bases). Germline-derived CDR1 and CDR2 are DFQATT and SNEGSKA (reference sequence). Trimming removed 3 bases from V and 1 base from J, with 16 bases in between. The CDR3 totals 15 residues. In DNA form, the CDR3 reads TGCAGTGCTAGGTCGTGGGACTCGGCATCCTACGAGCAGTACTTC. Translated: CSARSWDSASYEQYF.

This clonotype was counted between two and nine times. The chain joins TRBV6-2 or TRBV6-3 to TRBJ1-5; D may be TRBD1 (5 bases). This CDR3 has 15 amino acids. Germline V CDR1 and CDR2: MNHEY, SVGEGT. V was clipped by 2 bases and J by 2 bases, with 10 bases between them. The CDR3 is CASSYVGGGNQPQHF. CDR3 nucleotides: TGTGCCAGCAGTTACGTGGGGGGAGGCAATCAGCCCCAGCATTTT.

The gene calls are TRBV18 and TRBJ2-7, with TRBD2 identical over 8 bases. The germline CDR1 and CDR2 sequences are KGHSH and LQKENI. The CDR3 contains 17 residues. After removal of 6 bases from V and 7 bases from J, the junction contained 20 bases not matched to a gene. The CDR3 spells CASSGGGQFTLAREQYV. CDR3 nucleotide sequence: TGTGCCAGCTCCGGGGGGGGTCAATTTACTTTGGCTCGGGAGCAGTACGTC.

This clonotype was observed a few times. V is TRBV4-1 and J is TRBJ1-5, with 10 positions matching TRBD1. V lost 4 bases, J lost 0 bases, and 6 bases stayed unmatched. Germline V lookup: CDR1 MGHRA, CDR2 YSYEKL. The CDR3 has 17 amino acids. In DNA form, the CDR3 reads TGCGCCAGCAGCCGGGACAGGGGAGGGATTAGCAATCAGCCCCAGCATTTT. Translated: CASSRDRGGISNQPQHF.

This clonotype has just a few counts. The V call is TRBV5-5, the J call TRBJ1-4; 8 positions agree with TRBD1. The J segment lost 11 bases and the V segment lost 0 bases, leaving 6 bases of the junction unmatched. The CDR3 loop spans 14 amino acids. The germline V gene encodes CDR1 SGHKS and CDR2 YYEKEE (reference sequence). This chain's CDR3 is CASSLEQGVGKLFF. The CDR3 DNA reads TGTGCCAGCAGCTTGGAACAGGGGGTTGGGAAACTGTTTTTT.

There are many counts of this clonotype. The V gene is TRBV7-6, the J gene TRBJ1-5; no clear D. The length of the CDR3 is 13 residues. In germline, CDR1 is SGHVS, CDR2 FNYEAQ. V dropped 2 bases and J dropped 4 bases, with 6 bases sitting between them. For the CDR3, the DNA is TGTGCCAGCAGCTTATCAGAGAATCAGCCCCAGCATTTT. Protein: CASSLSENQPQHF. The whole variable domain, remainder taken from reference TRBV7-6 and TRBJ1-5, is GAGVSQSPRYKVTKRGQDVALRCDPISGHVSLYWYRQALGQGPEFLTYFNYEAQQDKSGLPNDRFSAERPEGSISTLTIQRTEQRDSAMYRCASSLSENQPQHFGDGTRLSIL.